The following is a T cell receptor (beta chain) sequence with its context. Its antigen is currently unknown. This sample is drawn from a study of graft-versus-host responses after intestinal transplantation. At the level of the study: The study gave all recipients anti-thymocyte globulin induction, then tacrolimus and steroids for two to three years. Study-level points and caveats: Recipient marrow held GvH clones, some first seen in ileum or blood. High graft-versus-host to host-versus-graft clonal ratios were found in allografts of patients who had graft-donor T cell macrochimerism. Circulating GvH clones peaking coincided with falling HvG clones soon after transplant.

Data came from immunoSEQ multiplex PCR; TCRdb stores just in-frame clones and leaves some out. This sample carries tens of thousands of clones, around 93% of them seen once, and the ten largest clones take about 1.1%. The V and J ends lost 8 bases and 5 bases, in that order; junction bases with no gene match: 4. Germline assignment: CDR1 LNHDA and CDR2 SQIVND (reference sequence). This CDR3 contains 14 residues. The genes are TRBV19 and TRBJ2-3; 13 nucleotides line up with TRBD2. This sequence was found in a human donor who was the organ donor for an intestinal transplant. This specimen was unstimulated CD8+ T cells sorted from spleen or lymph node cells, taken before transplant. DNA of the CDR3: TGTGCCAGTGCAACTAGCGGGGGGGGAGATACGCAGTATTTT. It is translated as CASATSGGGDTQYF.